Sequencing of this TCR beta chain was carried out in a study of T cells expressing NK-cell markers. On the study more broadly: The study sequenced eight donors, seven HCMV-seropositive and one seronegative. General study findings and limits: Roughly six donors showed dominant NKG2C+ clonotypes comprising roughly 1.0-7.0% of their CD8+ T cells.

Following a re-call of the 5' RACE reads, TCRdb has one entry per CDR3 protein and lacks DNA. Its table records 550,000 or so distinct CDR3 sequences. In germline, CDR1 is SGHTA, CDR2 FQGNSA. This CDR3 is built from 16 residues. For this clonotype: Its target is not known.

The receptor was isolated from a man aged 18 to 29 in good health. The genes are TRBV7-2 and TRBJ1-6; TCRdb designates TRBD1, a call that cannot be tested without DNA. The specimen sequenced was blood T cells: a sorted CD56 or NKG2C T cell subset, CD4+ or CD8+ T cells, or bulk PBMC T cells (not recorded which). The chain's CDR3 is CASSLFIGTVGSPLHF.